A selection of T cell receptor beta chains follows, all from one sample in a study of T cell clones after liver transplantation. These TCRs' antigens remain unknown. Repertoires were generated with immunoSEQ multiplex PCR, while TCRdb's copy carries only in-frame clones and drops some. The top ten hold approximately 15% of the sample, which has thousands of clones, 31% seen once. Sample: CD4+ T cells from cultured PBMCs. The receptors here all came from a human patient who received a liver transplant. The T cells may come from the graft donor. CDR3s include the opening cysteine and the closing phenylalanine or tryptophan. The D gene is left open where the match is weak. Clone size is given for some rows only: seen once, a few or many times, or a class if the clone is expanded.

V gene: TRBV6-1
clone size: -
D gene: -
J gene: TRBJ1-6
CDR3 DNA: TGTGCCAGCAAAGACGGATTATATAATTCACCCCTCCACTTT
CDR3 protein: CASKDGLYNSPLHF

V gene: TRBV4-2
clone size: -
D gene: -
J gene: TRBJ1-2
CDR3 DNA: TGTGCCAGCAGCTTGCGCCGGGGGCCTAACTATGGCTACACCTTC
CDR3 protein: CASSLRRGPNYGYTF

V gene: TRBV7-9
clone size: -
D gene: -
J gene: TRBJ2-5
CDR3 DNA: TGTGCCAGCAGCTTATGGTCCGGACGGACCCTCCAAGAGACCCAGTACTTC
CDR3 protein: CASSLWSGRTLQETQYF

V gene: TRBV4-3
clone size: -
D gene: -
J gene: TRBJ2-3
CDR3 DNA: TGCGCCAGCAGCCAAGAACCCGGCACAGATACGCAGTATTTT
CDR3 protein: CASSQEPGTDTQYF

V gene: TRBV7-2
clone size: few
D gene: -
J gene: TRBJ2-1
CDR3 DNA: TGTGCCAGCAGCTTAGGCAGGGTACCCACGCAGTTCTTC
CDR3 protein: CASSLGRVPTQFF

V gene: TRBV7-2
clone size: -
D gene: -
J gene: TRBJ1-5
CDR3 DNA: TGTGCCAGCAGCTTAGACCTTGGTCAGCCCCAGCATTTT
CDR3 protein: CASSLDLGQPQHF

V gene: TRBV27
clone size: -
D gene: -
J gene: TRBJ2-1
CDR3 DNA: TGTGCCAGCAGGCCCTCGCAGACAGCTCATGAGCAGTTCTTC
CDR3 protein: CASRPSQTAHEQFF

V gene: TRBV6-9
clone size: few
D gene: -
J gene: TRBJ1-2
CDR3 DNA: TGTGCCAGCAGCAGAGATAACGTCCCCCGTGGCTACACCTTC
CDR3 protein: CASSRDNVPRGYTF

V gene: TRBV28
clone size: few
D gene: TRBD2
J gene: TRBJ2-1
CDR3 DNA: TGTGCCAGCAGCTCCCCGGGAGTTAGCGGGAGAGGGGGTGAGCAGTTCTTC
CDR3 protein: CASSSPGVSGRGGEQFF

V gene: TRBV5-1
clone size: once
D gene: TRBD1
J gene: TRBJ1-1
CDR3 DNA: TGCGCCAGCAGCTTAATGACAGGGTTTCAGACTGAAGCTTTCTTT
CDR3 protein: CASSLMTGFQTEAFF

V gene: TRBV5-1
clone size: once
D gene: -
J gene: TRBJ2-5
CDR3 DNA: TGCGCCAGCAGCTTGGAGAGGGGCTCGGGAGAGACCCAGTACTTC
CDR3 protein: CASSLERGSGETQYF

V gene: TRBV27
clone size: once
D gene: -
J gene: TRBJ1-1
CDR3 DNA: TGTGCCAGCAGTTTGGGCTGGGGAGGGAACACTGAAGCTTTCTTT
CDR3 protein: CASSLGWGGNTEAFF

V gene: TRBV7-2
clone size: -
D gene: -
J gene: TRBJ2-1
CDR3 DNA: TGTGCCAGCAGCCAGCGGAGAGATGAGCAGTTCTTC
CDR3 protein: CASSQRRDEQFF

V gene: TRBV18
clone size: -
D gene: -
J gene: TRBJ2-1
CDR3 DNA: TGTGCCAGCTCACCCCTTGGGCGGGGTCAATATAATGAGCAGTTCTTC
CDR3 protein: CASSPLGRGQYNEQFF

V gene: TRBV7-8
clone size: -
D gene: TRBD1
J gene: TRBJ1-1
CDR3 DNA: TGTGCCAGCACTCAGGGGGCCTTTACTGAAGCTTTCTTT
CDR3 protein: CASTQGAFTEAFF

V gene: TRBV5-6
clone size: -
D gene: TRBD1
J gene: TRBJ1-2
CDR3 DNA: TGTGCCAGCAGCTTGGCCTACAGGGGAATCTATGGCTACACCTTC
CDR3 protein: CASSLAYRGIYGYTF

V gene: TRBV29-1
clone size: few
D gene: TRBD1
J gene: TRBJ2-1
CDR3 DNA: TGCAGCGTGGGACAGGGAGGCTACAATGAGCAGTTCTTC
CDR3 protein: CSVGQGGYNEQFF

V gene: TRBV28
clone size: -
D gene: -
J gene: TRBJ2-3
CDR3 DNA: TGTGCCAGCACTAACAAGCGGGCTAGCACAGATACGCAGTATTTT
CDR3 protein: CASTNKRASTDTQYF

V gene: TRBV14
clone size: -
D gene: -
J gene: TRBJ2-2
CDR3 DNA: TGTGCCAGCAGCAGACGACGTGGCACCGGGGAGCTGTTTTTT
CDR3 protein: CASSRRRGTGELFF

V gene: TRBV6-1
clone size: medium-sized
D gene: TRBD1
J gene: TRBJ1-2
CDR3 DNA: TGTGCCAGCAGTGAGGTTATTGGGGACAGGTGGAATGGCTACACCTTC
CDR3 protein: CASSEVIGDRWNGYTF

V gene: TRBV2
clone size: large
D gene: TRBD1
J gene: TRBJ2-7
CDR3 DNA: TGTGCCAGCAGTCAACCGCGACAGGGAGACTACGAGCAGTACTTC
CDR3 protein: CASSQPRQGDYEQYF

V gene: TRBV11-1
clone size: few
D gene: TRBD2
J gene: TRBJ2-3
CDR3 DNA: TGTGCCAGCAGCTTTGGGTCCTCTAGCGGGGGGGCAGATACGCAGTATTTT
CDR3 protein: CASSFGSSSGGADTQYF

V gene: TRBV6-5
clone size: few
D gene: -
J gene: TRBJ2-5
CDR3 DNA: TGTGCCAGCAGGAAGGGCGAGACCCAGTACTTC
CDR3 protein: CASRKGETQYF

V gene: TRBV25-1
clone size: medium-sized
D gene: -
J gene: TRBJ1-2
CDR3 DNA: TGTGCCAGCAGTGAAGTGGGCTACACCTTC
CDR3 protein: CASSEVGYTF

V gene: TRBV7-9
clone size: large
D gene: TRBD1
J gene: TRBJ1-4
CDR3 DNA: TGTGCCAGCAGCCCACAACAGGGGGCCAGCGAAAAACTGTTTTTT
CDR3 protein: CASSPQQGASEKLFF

V gene: TRBV5-1
clone size: few
D gene: TRBD1
J gene: TRBJ2-7
CDR3 DNA: TGCGCCAGCAGCCTTGGTCCTGGACAGGGGACCTACGAGCAGTACTTC
CDR3 protein: CASSLGPGQGTYEQYF

V gene: TRBV7-2
clone size: -
D gene: -
J gene: TRBJ2-3
CDR3 DNA: TGTGCCAGCAGCTCCCAAGGAGGGGGTAGCACAGATACGCAGTATTTT
CDR3 protein: CASSSQGGGSTDTQYF

V gene: TRBV19
clone size: medium-sized
D gene: TRBD1
J gene: TRBJ1-1
CDR3 DNA: TGTGCCACTACGAGGACAGGGAACACTGAAGCTTTCTTT
CDR3 protein: CATTRTGNTEAFF

V gene: TRBV5-4
clone size: -
D gene: TRBD1
J gene: TRBJ2-2
CDR3 DNA: TGTGCCAGCAGGGGACAGGGTCTAGTCACCGGGGAGCTGTTTTTT
CDR3 protein: CASRGQGLVTGELFF

V gene: TRBV6-5
clone size: few
D gene: -
J gene: TRBJ2-5
CDR3 DNA: TGTGCCAGCAGCCCCGGACGGGGCCCCCAAGAGACCCAGTACTTC
CDR3 protein: CASSPGRGPQETQYF

V gene: TRBV5-1
clone size: few
D gene: -
J gene: TRBJ2-3
CDR3 DNA: TGCGCCAGCAGCTTGGGAGACACCCCTAGCACAGATACGCAGTATTTT
CDR3 protein: CASSLGDTPSTDTQYF

V gene: TRBV14
clone size: medium-sized
D gene: -
J gene: TRBJ2-7
CDR3 DNA: TGTGCCAGCAGCCAGGCGGGCAGCAGCTCCTACGAGCAGTACTTC
CDR3 protein: CASSQAGSSSYEQYF

V gene: TRBV4-1
clone size: few
D gene: TRBD1
J gene: TRBJ2-5
CDR3 DNA: TGCGCCAGCAGCCAAGAGGGGACAGGGGTTGCAGAGACCCAGTACTTC
CDR3 protein: CASSQEGTGVAETQYF

V gene: TRBV7-9
clone size: -
D gene: -
J gene: TRBJ2-5
CDR3 DNA: TGTGCCAGCAGTTTAGGTCAGGTCGGAGAGACCCAGTACTTC
CDR3 protein: CASSLGQVGETQYF

V gene: TRBV7-6
clone size: few
D gene: -
J gene: TRBJ2-7
CDR3 DNA: TGTGCCAGCAGTATCCTACCGGCCAGGGAGGTGAGGGAGCAGTACTTC
CDR3 protein: CASSILPAREVREQYF

V gene: TRBV15
clone size: few
D gene: -
J gene: TRBJ2-5
CDR3 DNA: TGTGCCACCAGCAGGGACAGCCAAGAGACCCAGTACTTC
CDR3 protein: CATSRDSQETQYF

V gene: TRBV9
clone size: -
D gene: -
J gene: TRBJ2-2
CDR3 DNA: TGTGCCAGCAGCCGGTACACCGGGGAGCTGTTTTTT
CDR3 protein: CASSRYTGELFF

V gene: TRBV4-1
clone size: few
D gene: -
J gene: TRBJ1-2
CDR3 DNA: TGCGCCAGCAGCCAAGATCCCGTCAGGATCTATGGCTACACCTTC
CDR3 protein: CASSQDPVRIYGYTF

V gene: TRBV28
clone size: -
D gene: -
J gene: TRBJ1-1
CDR3 DNA: TGTGCCAGCAGGGGGCGGCCTGAAGCTTTCTTT
CDR3 protein: CASRGRPEAFF

V gene: TRBV6-5
clone size: few
D gene: -
J gene: TRBJ2-3
CDR3 DNA: TGTGCCAGCAGTCAAGAAGGGAGTACGCAGTATTTT
CDR3 protein: CASSQEGSTQYF

V gene: TRBV4-1
clone size: few
D gene: -
J gene: TRBJ1-5
CDR3 DNA: TGCGCCAGCAGCCAAGAAGGAAATAGCAATCAGCCCCAGCATTTT
CDR3 protein: CASSQEGNSNQPQHF

V gene: TRBV5-4
clone size: few
D gene: TRBD1
J gene: TRBJ2-2
CDR3 DNA: TGTGCCAGCAACCAACAGGGGGCGGAAGGGGAGCTGTTTTTT
CDR3 protein: CASNQQGAEGELFF

V gene: TRBV28
clone size: few
D gene: TRBD1
J gene: TRBJ1-1
CDR3 DNA: TGTGCCAGCAGTTCTCCGGGACAGGGGGACACTGAAGCTTTCTTT
CDR3 protein: CASSSPGQGDTEAFF

V gene: TRBV29-1
clone size: few
D gene: TRBD1
J gene: TRBJ2-5
CDR3 DNA: TGCAGCGGCGGGACAGGGGAGACCCAGTACTTC
CDR3 protein: CSGGTGETQYF

V gene: TRBV7-9
clone size: -
D gene: TRBD1
J gene: TRBJ2-7
CDR3 DNA: TGTGCCAGCAGCTTAACCGGGACAGGCTCCTACGAGCAGTACTTC
CDR3 protein: CASSLTGTGSYEQYF

V gene: TRBV28
clone size: -
D gene: -
J gene: TRBJ2-5
CDR3 DNA: TGTGCCAGCAGTTTCTACAACACGGCAGAGGGGGAGACCCAGTACTTC
CDR3 protein: CASSFYNTAEGETQYF

V gene: TRBV15
clone size: large
D gene: -
J gene: TRBJ1-2
CDR3 DNA: TGTGCCACCAGCAGAGATTCGGTACGGAACTATGGCTACACCTTC
CDR3 protein: CATSRDSVRNYGYTF

V gene: TRBV10-3
clone size: -
D gene: -
J gene: TRBJ2-2
CDR3 DNA: TGTGCCATCACCGAAGTGCGGGCGGGGAACACCGGGGAGCTGTTTTTT
CDR3 protein: CAITEVRAGNTGELFF

V gene: TRBV28
clone size: medium-sized
D gene: -
J gene: TRBJ2-1
CDR3 DNA: TGTGCCAGCAGTTCAGGGAGCGATGAGCAGTTCTTC
CDR3 protein: CASSSGSDEQFF

V gene: TRBV7-2
clone size: -
D gene: TRBD1
J gene: TRBJ2-2
CDR3 DNA: TGTGCCAGCAGCTTAGATCAGGACAGGGTACGGGAGCTGTTTTTT
CDR3 protein: CASSLDQDRVRELFF

V gene: TRBV7-2
clone size: few
D gene: -
J gene: TRBJ2-1
CDR3 DNA: TGTGCCAGCAGCTTAGTCGGACAGATAGCCAATGAGCAGTTCTTC
CDR3 protein: CASSLVGQIANEQFF

V gene: TRBV28
clone size: -
D gene: -
J gene: TRBJ1-2
CDR3 DNA: TGTGCCAGCAGTCCGTACATGGGGGCGTTTGGCTACACCTTC
CDR3 protein: CASSPYMGAFGYTF

V gene: TRBV6-1
clone size: few
D gene: -
J gene: TRBJ2-3
CDR3 DNA: TGTGCCAGCAGTGATGGACTCACCACCCGCACAGATACGCAGTATTTT
CDR3 protein: CASSDGLTTRTDTQYF

V gene: TRBV7-9
clone size: large
D gene: TRBD2
J gene: TRBJ2-7
CDR3 DNA: TGTGCCAGCAGGCCTCTCGGGACTAGTTTCGACGAGCAGTACTTC
CDR3 protein: CASRPLGTSFDEQYF

V gene: TRBV11-2
clone size: -
D gene: -
J gene: TRBJ2-5
CDR3 DNA: TGTGCCAGCAGGATGGGAGGGACCCAGTACTTC
CDR3 protein: CASRMGGTQYF